This T cell receptor (beta chain) was sequenced in a study of T cell changes during pregnancy in multiple sclerosis. Repertoires were generated with immunoSEQ multiplex PCR, while TCRdb's copy carries only in-frame clones and drops some. The sample shows approximately 92,000 clones, 92% of them seen only once. This clone was recorded only once. The CDR3 covers 12 residues. V lost 3 bases to trimming and J lost 8 bases; unmatched junction nucleotides: 3. CDR1 MNHEY and CDR2 SMNVEV come from the germline V gene (reference sequence). Sequencing used peripheral blood, obtained in the first trimester of pregnancy. The genes are TRBV27 and TRBJ1-1; 7 bases are shared with TRBD1. The sequence was collected from a female donor with multiple sclerosis, enrolled in a pregnancy study. The CDR3 region is CASSFPGGEAFF. CDR3 coding DNA: TGTGCCAGCAGTTTTCCAGGGGGGGAAGCTTTCTTT.